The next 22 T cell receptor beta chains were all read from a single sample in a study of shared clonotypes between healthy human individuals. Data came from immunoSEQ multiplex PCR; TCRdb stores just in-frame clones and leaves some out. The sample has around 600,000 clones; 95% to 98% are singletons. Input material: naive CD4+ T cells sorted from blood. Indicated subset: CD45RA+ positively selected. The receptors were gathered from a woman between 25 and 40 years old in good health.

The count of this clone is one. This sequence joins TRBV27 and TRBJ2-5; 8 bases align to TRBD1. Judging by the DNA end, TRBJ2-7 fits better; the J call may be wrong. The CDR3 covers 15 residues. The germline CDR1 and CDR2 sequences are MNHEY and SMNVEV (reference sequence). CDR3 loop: CATRPPTGGTYEQYF. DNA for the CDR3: TGTGCCACTCGCCCCCCTACAGGGGGGACCTACGAGCAGTACTTC.

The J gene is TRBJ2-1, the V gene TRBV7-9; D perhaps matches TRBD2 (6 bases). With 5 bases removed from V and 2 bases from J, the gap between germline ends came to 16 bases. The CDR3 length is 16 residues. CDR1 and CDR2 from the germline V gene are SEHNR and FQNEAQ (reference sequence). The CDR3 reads CASSVTSKETYNEQFF. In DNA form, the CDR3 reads TGTGCCAGCAGCGTTACTAGCAAGGAGACCTACAATGAGCAGTTCTTC.

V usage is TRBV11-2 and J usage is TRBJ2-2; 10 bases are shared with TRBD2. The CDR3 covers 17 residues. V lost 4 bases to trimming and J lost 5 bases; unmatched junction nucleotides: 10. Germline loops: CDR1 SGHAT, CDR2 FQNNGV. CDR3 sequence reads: CASSSSIAGGGTGELFF. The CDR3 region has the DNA TGTGCCAGCAGCTCCTCCATAGCGGGAGGAGGTACCGGGGAGCTGTTTTTT.

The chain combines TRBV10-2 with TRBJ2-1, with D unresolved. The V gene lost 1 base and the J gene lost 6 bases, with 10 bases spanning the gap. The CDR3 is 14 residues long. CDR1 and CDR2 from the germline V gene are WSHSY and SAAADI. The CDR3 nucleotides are TGCGCCAGCAGTGAGTGGGTGTCCCCCAATGAGCAGTTCTTC. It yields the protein CASSEWVSPNEQFF.

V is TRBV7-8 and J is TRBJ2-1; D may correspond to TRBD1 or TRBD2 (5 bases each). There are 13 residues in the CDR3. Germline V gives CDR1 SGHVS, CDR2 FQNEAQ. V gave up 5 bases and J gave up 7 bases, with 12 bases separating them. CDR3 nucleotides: TGTGCCAGCAGCCCCGGGGCTGCTAATGAGCAGTTCTTC. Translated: CASSPGAANEQFF.

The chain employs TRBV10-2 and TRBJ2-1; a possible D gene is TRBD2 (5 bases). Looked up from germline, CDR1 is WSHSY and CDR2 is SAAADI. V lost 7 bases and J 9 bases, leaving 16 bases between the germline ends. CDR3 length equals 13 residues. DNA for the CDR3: TGCGCCAGCAAAAACGGGGTCGGCGCTGAGCAGTTCTTC. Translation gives CASKNGVGAEQFF.

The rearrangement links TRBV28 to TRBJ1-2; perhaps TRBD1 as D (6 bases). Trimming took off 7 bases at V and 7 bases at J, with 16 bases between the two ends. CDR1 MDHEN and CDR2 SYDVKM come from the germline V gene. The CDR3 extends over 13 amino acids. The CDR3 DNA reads TGTGCCAGCACTCCAGGGGCAGGTGGTGGCTACACCTTC. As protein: CASTPGAGGGYTF.

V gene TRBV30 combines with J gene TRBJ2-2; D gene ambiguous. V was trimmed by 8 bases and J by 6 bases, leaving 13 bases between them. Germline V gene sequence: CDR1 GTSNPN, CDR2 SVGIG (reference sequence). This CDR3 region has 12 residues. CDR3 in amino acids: CARGRTPGELFF. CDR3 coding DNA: TGTGCCCGAGGACGGACCCCCGGGGAGCTGTTTTTT.

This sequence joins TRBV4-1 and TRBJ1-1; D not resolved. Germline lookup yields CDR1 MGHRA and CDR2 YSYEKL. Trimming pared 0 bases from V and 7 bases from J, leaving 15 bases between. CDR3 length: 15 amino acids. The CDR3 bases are TGCGCCAGCAGCCAAGACCCCGGTGGCTGGGGTGAAGCTTTCTTT. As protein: CASSQDPGGWGEAFF.

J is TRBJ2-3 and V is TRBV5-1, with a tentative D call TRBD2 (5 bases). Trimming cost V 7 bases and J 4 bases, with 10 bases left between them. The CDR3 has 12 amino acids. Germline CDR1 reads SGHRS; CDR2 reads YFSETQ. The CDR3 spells CASANGADTQYF. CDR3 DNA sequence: TGCGCCAGCGCCAACGGGGCAGATACGCAGTATTTT.

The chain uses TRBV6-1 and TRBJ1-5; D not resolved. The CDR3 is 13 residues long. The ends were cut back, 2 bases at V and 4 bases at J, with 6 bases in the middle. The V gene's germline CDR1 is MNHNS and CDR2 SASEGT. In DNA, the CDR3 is TGTGCCAGCAGTGAAAGAGAGAATCAGCCCCAGCATTTT. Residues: CASSERENQPQHF.

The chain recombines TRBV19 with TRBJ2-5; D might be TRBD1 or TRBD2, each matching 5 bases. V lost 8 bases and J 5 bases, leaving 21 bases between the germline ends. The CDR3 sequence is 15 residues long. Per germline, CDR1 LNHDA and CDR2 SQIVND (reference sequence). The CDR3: CASSFARGHGETQYF. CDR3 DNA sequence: TGTGCCAGTTCCTTCGCCCGGGGCCACGGGGAGACCCAGTACTTC.

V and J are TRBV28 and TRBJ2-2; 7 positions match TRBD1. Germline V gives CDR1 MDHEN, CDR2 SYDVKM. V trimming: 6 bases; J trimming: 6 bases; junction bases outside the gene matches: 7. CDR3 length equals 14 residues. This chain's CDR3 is CASSDTGEPGELFF. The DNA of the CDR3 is TGTGCCAGCAGCGATACAGGGGAGCCCGGGGAGCTGTTTTTT.

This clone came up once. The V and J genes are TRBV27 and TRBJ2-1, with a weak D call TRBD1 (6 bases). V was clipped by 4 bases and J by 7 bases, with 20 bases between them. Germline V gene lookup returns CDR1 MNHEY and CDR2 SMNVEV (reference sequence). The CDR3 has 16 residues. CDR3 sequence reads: CASSSLQGRTRNEQFF. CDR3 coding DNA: TGTGCCAGCAGTTCCCTACAGGGTAGGACGAGGAATGAGCAGTTCTTC.

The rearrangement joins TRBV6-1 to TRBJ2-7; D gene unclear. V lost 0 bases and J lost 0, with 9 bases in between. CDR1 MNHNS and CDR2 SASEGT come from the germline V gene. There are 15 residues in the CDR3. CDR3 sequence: CASSEAWVGSYEQYF. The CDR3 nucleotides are TGTGCCAGCAGTGAAGCGTGGGTCGGCTCCTACGAGCAGTACTTC.

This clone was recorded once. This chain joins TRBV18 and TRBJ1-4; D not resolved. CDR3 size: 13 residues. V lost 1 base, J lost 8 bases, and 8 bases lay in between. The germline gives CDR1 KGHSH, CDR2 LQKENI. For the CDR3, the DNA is TGTGCCAGCTCACCACTAACTCGGGAAAAACTGTTTTTT. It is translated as CASSPLTREKLFF.

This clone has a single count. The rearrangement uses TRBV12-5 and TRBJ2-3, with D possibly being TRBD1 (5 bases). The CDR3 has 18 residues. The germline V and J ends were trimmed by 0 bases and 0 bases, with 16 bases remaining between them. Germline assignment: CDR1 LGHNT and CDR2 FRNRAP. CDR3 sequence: CASGLVPDGAVSTDTQYF. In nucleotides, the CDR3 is TGTGCTAGTGGTTTGGTACCAGATGGGGCGGTTAGCACAGATACGCAGTATTTT.

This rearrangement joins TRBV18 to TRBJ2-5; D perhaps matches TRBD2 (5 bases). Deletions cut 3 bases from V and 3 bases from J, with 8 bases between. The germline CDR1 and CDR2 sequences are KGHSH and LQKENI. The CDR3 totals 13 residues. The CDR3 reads CASSPQEEETQYF. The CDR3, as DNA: TGTGCCAGCTCACCCCAGGAGGAAGAGACCCAGTACTTC. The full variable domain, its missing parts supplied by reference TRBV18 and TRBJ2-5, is NAGVMQNPRHLVRRRGQEARLRCSPMKGHSHVYWYRQLPEEGLKFMVYLQKENIIDESGMPKERFSAEFPKEGPSILRIQQVVRGDSAAYFCASSPQEEETQYFGPGTRLLVL.

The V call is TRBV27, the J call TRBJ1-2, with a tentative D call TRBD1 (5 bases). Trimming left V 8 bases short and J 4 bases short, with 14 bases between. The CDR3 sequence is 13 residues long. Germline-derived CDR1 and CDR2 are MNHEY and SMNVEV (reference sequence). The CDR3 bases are TGTGCCAGCTCTCCACGGGGCCTCTATGGCTACACCTTC. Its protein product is CASSPRGLYGYTF.

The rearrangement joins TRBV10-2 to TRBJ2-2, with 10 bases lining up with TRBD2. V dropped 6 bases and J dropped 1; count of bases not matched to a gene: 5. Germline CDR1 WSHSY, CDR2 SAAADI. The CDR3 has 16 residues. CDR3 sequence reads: CASRIAGGRNTGELFF. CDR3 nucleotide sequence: TGCGCCAGCAGGATAGCGGGAGGCCGGAACACCGGGGAGCTGTTTTTT.

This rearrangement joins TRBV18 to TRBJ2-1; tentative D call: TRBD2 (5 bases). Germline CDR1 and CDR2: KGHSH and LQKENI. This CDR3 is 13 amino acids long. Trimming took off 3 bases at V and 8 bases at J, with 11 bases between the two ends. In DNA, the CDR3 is TGTGCCAGCTCACCCCAGGATAGCGATGAGCAGTTCTTC. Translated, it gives CASSPQDSDEQFF.

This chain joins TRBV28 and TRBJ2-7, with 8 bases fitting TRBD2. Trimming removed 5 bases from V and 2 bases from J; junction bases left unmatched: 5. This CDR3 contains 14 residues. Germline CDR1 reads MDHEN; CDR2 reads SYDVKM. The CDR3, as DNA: TGTGCCAGCAGTCGGGGGGGAGGTCCCTACGAGCAGTACTTC. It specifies CASSRGGGPYEQYF.